This T cell receptor beta chain stems from a study of blood T cell repertoires in COVID-19. Study as a whole: COVID-19 samples collected from the United States, Italy and Spain covered acute and convalescent phases.

The study recruited people aged roughly 18 to 100 years across 24 US areas. Self-reported history from a screening survey and questionnaire set each donor's cohort. TCRdb's copy holds only in-frame clones and misses some; the assay was immunoSEQ multiplex PCR. The sample shows under 250,000 clones, 65% to 85% of them seen only once. V shed 4 bases and J shed 1 base, with 16 bases lying between them. The CDR3 loop spans 17 amino acids. CDR1 is KGHDR, CDR2 SFDVKD, per germline. The chain combines TRBV24-1 with TRBJ1-5; D possibly corresponds to TRBD1 (5 bases). Material: PBMCs or T cells enriched from blood (not recorded which). This clonotype was sampled from a man aged 25-45 years with acute COVID-19. CDR3 nucleotide sequence: TGTGCCACCAGTGACTCCAGGGTAGTGGGGAGCAATCAGCCCCAGCATTTT. Its protein product is CATSDSRVVGSNQPQHF.